This T cell receptor (beta chain) was obtained from a study of blood T cell repertoires in COVID-19. Trimming shortened V by 5 bases and J by 4 bases, and 14 bases separated the two germline ends. Looked up from germline, CDR1 is SEHNR and CDR2 is FQNEAQ (reference sequence). CDR3 length equals 14 residues. Some clones are missing from TCRdb's copy, which holds only in-frame ones; the method was immunoSEQ multiplex PCR. The sample contains around 72,000 clones, about 91% of which appear only once. The V and J genes are TRBV7-9 and TRBJ1-1; no clear D. Sequenced input: peripheral blood. This clonotype originated in a woman between 65 and 79 years old with acute or convalescent COVID-19. The DNA of the CDR3 is TGTGCCAGCAGCCCTCTATCAATTTCCACTGAAGCTTTCTTT. Its translation is CASSPLSISTEAFF.